A selection of T cell receptor beta chains follows, all from one sample in a study of cytomegalovirus exposure and HLA in healthy donors. Repertoires were generated with immunoSEQ multiplex PCR, while TCRdb's copy carries only in-frame clones and drops some. The top ten clones hold 8.5% to 14% of a sample with 80,000 or so clones, 60% to 75% of them seen once. Sequencing was performed on PBMCs. The source of these receptors is a woman aged 40 to 50 in good health and CMV-seropositive. CDR3s include the opening cysteine and the closing phenylalanine or tryptophan. D genes are given only for firm matches. The listing skips clone size in some rows; elsewhere it reads once, few, many or a size class.

CAIATGVGNTIYF	TGTGCCATCGCGACAGGCGTCGGAAACACCATATATTTT	-	TRBV6-1	TRBJ1-3	-
CASSQIKLPTGWLGYTF	TGTGCCAGCAGTCAAATCAAACTCCCGACAGGGTGGCTTGGCTACACCTTC	TRBD1	TRBV28	TRBJ1-2	-
CASSSRGLGYGYTF	TGTGCCAGCAGTTCCAGGGGGCTAGGCTATGGCTACACCTTC	TRBD1	TRBV28	TRBJ1-2	-
CASRLIQGKTLTGELFF	TGTGCCAGTAGGCTCATACAGGGGAAAACGCTCACCGGGGAGCTGTTTTTT	TRBD1	TRBV19	TRBJ2-2	few
CATGQNTGELFF	TGTGCCACCGGACAGAACACCGGGGAGCTGTTTTTT	-	TRBV7-9	TRBJ2-2	-
CASSPGTANSGNTIYF	TGTGCCAGTAGTCCCGGGACAGCAAACTCTGGAAACACCATATATTTT	TRBD1	TRBV19	TRBJ1-3	-
CASSQDPSGGNTEAFF	TGCGCCAGCAGCCAAGATCCCTCCGGAGGAAACACTGAAGCTTTCTTT	-	TRBV4-1	TRBJ1-1	few
CSAKLADTQYF	TGCAGTGCCAAACTAGCGGATACGCAGTATTTT	TRBD2	TRBV20-1	TRBJ2-3	-
CASSGWGGLSGNTIYF	TGTGCCAGCAGCGGGTGGGGGGGATTATCTGGAAACACCATATATTTT	-	TRBV7-9	TRBJ1-3	few
CASSLAGAEQPQHF	TGTGCCAGCAGTTTAGCAGGGGCGGAACAGCCCCAGCATTTT	-	TRBV28	TRBJ1-5	few
CASSLRTGGAFGYTEAFF	TGTGCCAGCAGCCTACGGACAGGGGGCGCCTTTGGGTACACTGAAGCTTTCTTT	-	TRBV21-1	TRBJ1-1	once
CASSYLAGSYGYPF	TGTGCCAGCAGTTACTTGGCAGGTTCATATGGCTACCCCTTC	-	TRBV6-5	TRBJ1-2	few
CASSLDSGGYTF	TGTGCCAGCAGCCTCGACTCGGGGGGCTACACCTTC	-	TRBV7-9	TRBJ1-2	-
CASAFLQGQSYEQYF	TGTGCCAGCGCCTTCCTTCAGGGTCAGTCCTACGAGCAGTACTTC	-	TRBV5-6	TRBJ2-7	-
CASFRQGYEQYF	TGTGCCAGCTTTAGACAGGGCTACGAGCAGTACTTC	TRBD1	TRBV2	TRBJ2-7	-
CASSPGDREYNEQFF	TGTGCCAGCAGCCCCGGGGACAGGGAATACAATGAGCAGTTCTTC	TRBD1	TRBV5-6	TRBJ2-1	-
CASSKVPGSGDRRLYGYTF	TGTGCCAGCAGCAAAGTACCGGGGTCGGGGGACAGGAGACTTTATGGCTACACCTTC	-	TRBV21-1	TRBJ1-2	-
CASSLSMTGNYGYTF	TGTGCCAGCAGTTTGTCGATGACAGGGAACTATGGCTACACCTTC	TRBD1	TRBV6-5	TRBJ1-2	-
CASSPRVNDEKLFF	TGTGCCAGCTCACCCCGAGTGAACGATGAAAAACTGTTTTTT	-	TRBV18	TRBJ1-4	-
CASSVSGTLRDSPLHF	TGTGCCAGCAGCGTGAGCGGGACGCTGAGGGATTCACCCCTCCACTTT	-	TRBV27	TRBJ1-6	-
CATRQGGNTEAFF	TGTGCCACCAGACAGGGCGGAAACACTGAAGCTTTCTTT	-	TRBV15	TRBJ1-1	-
CASSGGDRGYYGYPF	TGTGCCAGCAGCGGGGGGGACAGGGGATACTATGGCTACCCCTTC	TRBD1	TRBV6-1	TRBJ1-2	once
CASTATGTGLGYTF	TGTGCCAGCACCGCCACCGGGACAGGGCTTGGCTACACCTTC	TRBD1	TRBV6-5	TRBJ1-2	-
CASSLAGTAGGTDTQYF	TGCGCCAGCAGCTTGGCGGGCACAGCAGGGGGGACAGATACGCAGTATTTT	-	TRBV5-1	TRBJ2-3	-
CAWSEGGGGNQPQHF	TGTGCCTGGAGTGAAGGGGGGGGCGGCAATCAGCCCCAGCATTTT	-	TRBV30	TRBJ1-5	-
CASRKGTGNEKLFF	TGTGCCAGCAGGAAAGGGACAGGAAATGAAAAACTGTTTTTT	TRBD1	TRBV7-9	TRBJ1-4	few
CASSFLDRGQNEQYF	TGTGCCAGCAGTTTCTTGGACAGGGGGCAAAACGAGCAGTACTTC	TRBD1	TRBV27	TRBJ2-7	once
CASSLRERGEKLFF	TGTGCCAGCAGCTTAAGGGAAAGAGGGGAAAAACTGTTTTTT	-	TRBV7-2	TRBJ1-4	-
CASSERTSGGADTQYF	TGTGCCAGCAGTGAACGGACTAGCGGGGGGGCAGATACGCAGTATTTT	TRBD2	TRBV2	TRBJ2-3	-
CASTVANYGYTF	TGTGCCAGCACCGTAGCTAACTATGGCTACACCTTC	-	TRBV2	TRBJ1-2	-
CASSEVILEQFF	TGTGCCAGCAGTGAAGTGATACTAGAGCAGTTCTTC	-	TRBV2	TRBJ2-1	-